The 21 T cell receptor beta chains listed next were all sequenced from one sample in a study of T cell responses to AZD1222 COVID-19 vaccine. TCRdb keeps only in-frame clones here, not all; method: immunoSEQ multiplex PCR. The sample lists under 150,000 clones, 88% seen once, with 8% to 10% in the top ten. The sequencing used peripheral blood, collected on day 0 of AZD1222 vaccination. These receptors were collected from an adult in good health.

The chain recombines TRBV28 with TRBJ2-7; D is unclear. The CDR3 covers 11 residues. V shed 1 base and J shed 6 bases, with 4 bases lying between them. The germline V gene encodes CDR1 MDHEN and CDR2 SYDVKM. The CDR3 protein is CASSLYVEQYF. The CDR3 DNA follows: TGTGCCAGCAGTTTATATGTCGAGCAGTACTTC.

The count of this clone is one. The gene calls are TRBV6-9 and TRBJ1-2; D is ambiguous. The CDR3 loop spans 15 amino acids. Germline V gene lookup returns CDR1 MNHGY and CDR2 SVAAGI. Trimming took off 3 bases at V and 0 bases at J, with 11 bases between the two ends. DNA for the CDR3: TGTGCCAGCAGTTACGAGGAGCGACCTAACTATGGCTACACCTTC. Translated: CASSYEERPNYGYTF.

The chain carries TRBV7-2 and TRBJ2-5, with D unresolved. The CDR3 has 13 residues. V was shortened by 5 bases and J by 2 bases, with 9 bases between the two germline ends. Germline CDR1 SGHTA, CDR2 FQGNSA. As DNA, the CDR3 is TGTGCCAGCAGCCCACCCGGTCAAGAGACCCAGTACTTC. It yields the protein CASSPPGQETQYF.

CDR3 sequence: CASSEQRGYGYTF. CDR3 nucleotide sequence: TGTGCCAGCAGTGAACAGCGGGGGTATGGCTACACCTTC. The chain combines TRBV2 with TRBJ1-2; D possibly corresponds to TRBD1 (5 bases). Deletions cut 2 bases from V and 5 bases from J, with 9 bases between. The CDR3 runs 13 residues. CDR1 is SNHLY and CDR2 is FYNNEI in the germline V gene.

In DNA, the CDR3 is TGTGCCAGCTCGGCGGGACAGGTTACTGAAGCTTTCTTT. Amino acids: CASSAGQVTEAFF. The rearrangement links TRBV18 to TRBJ1-1; 8 positions agree with TRBD1. V was clipped by 6 bases and J by 5 bases; unmatched bases: 5. CDR3 size: 13 residues. CDR1 is KGHSH, CDR2 LQKENI, per germline.

The DNA of the CDR3 is TGTGCCAGCAGCAAAGTTGGGGGCACCACAGATACGCAGTATTTT. It yields the protein CASSKVGGTTDTQYF. The chain is built from TRBV21-1 and TRBJ2-3; the table calls TRBD1, which could not be checked here. TRBV21-1 is a pseudogene. The CDR3 length is 15 residues.

The chain couples TRBV20-1 to TRBJ1-2; weak D call: TRBD1 (6 bases). V gave up 5 bases and J gave up 8 bases, with 12 bases separating them. This CDR3 region has 11 residues. Germline V gene sequence: CDR1 DFQATT, CDR2 SNEGSKA (reference sequence). The CDR3 bases are TGCAGTGCTGGGGGCAACTGGGGCTACACCTTC. This encodes CSAGGNWGYTF.

This clone was observed once. This chain connects TRBV19 to TRBJ2-7; D remains ambiguous. The germline V gene has CDR1 LNHDA and CDR2 SQIVND (reference sequence). Trimming stripped 3 bases from V and 5 bases from J, with 23 bases between. The CDR3 covers 17 residues. The CDR3 bases are TGTGCCAGTAGTATCCGACCCACTAAGCCCCTCGTGGACGAGCAGTACTTC. Translated: CASSIRPTKPLVDEQYF.

The CDR3: CASSVAEVYSNQPQHF. CDR3 DNA: TGCGCCAGCAGTGTGGCGGAGGTTTATAGCAATCAGCCCCAGCATTTT. J is TRBJ1-5 and V is TRBV10-1; unclear D gene. Germline CDR1 and CDR2: WNHNN and SYGVQD (reference sequence). This CDR3 has 16 residues. Between the trimmed V and J ends, which lost 4 bases and 0 bases, there was a span of 13 bases.

This rearrangement joins TRBV7-3 to TRBJ2-2, with 8 nucleotides matching TRBD2. Germline values: CDR1 SGHTA, CDR2 FQGTGA. The CDR3 is 13 amino acids. V was clipped by 6 bases and J by 9 bases; unmatched bases: 6. The CDR3 reads CASSLAGRRELFF. DNA of the CDR3: TGTGCCAGCAGTTTAGCGGGACGCCGGGAGCTGTTTTTT.

The chain joins TRBV19 to TRBJ1-1; D call uncertain. The CDR3 has 13 amino acids. Trimming shortened V by 4 bases and J by 2 bases, and 8 bases separated the two germline ends. From germline, CDR1 is LNHDA and CDR2 SQIVND (reference sequence). CDR3 in DNA: TGTGCCAGTAGTACGCAGAGAAACACTGAAGCTTTCTTT. It encodes CASSTQRNTEAFF.

This chain joins TRBV7-6 and TRBJ1-3; D not certain. CDR3 length equals 14 residues. Trimming left V 1 base short and J 2 bases short, with 6 bases between. The germline gives CDR1 SGHVS, CDR2 FNYEAQ. The CDR3 sequence is CASSLVSAGNTIYF. The CDR3 bases are TGTGCCAGCAGCTTAGTCAGTGCTGGAAACACCATATATTTT. Variable domain in full (rest from reference TRBV7-6 and TRBJ1-3): GAGVSQSPRYKVTKRGQDVALRCDPISGHVSLYWYRQALGQGPEFLTYFNYEAQQDKSGLPNDRFSAERPEGSISTLTIQRTEQRDSAMYRCASSLVSAGNTIYFGEGSWLTVV.

This clone was observed a few times. The rearrangement joins TRBV19 to TRBJ1-2; 8 nucleotides align to TRBD1. The V and J ends lost 9 bases and 0 bases, in that order; junction bases with no gene match: 3. CDR3 length: 13 residues. Germline V gives CDR1 LNHDA, CDR2 SQIVND (reference sequence). CDR3 DNA: TGTGCCAGCCGGGGACAGGCTAACTATGGCTACACCTTC. Translation: CASRGQANYGYTF.

The J gene is TRBJ2-7, the V gene TRBV7-8; 9 bases map to TRBD1. Germline loops: CDR1 SGHVS, CDR2 FQNEAQ. V dropped 3 bases and J dropped 4; count of bases not matched to a gene: 10. The CDR3 has 16 residues. CDR3 sequence (DNA): TGTGCCAGCAGCTTTATCACGGGACAGGGTAAATACGAGCAGTACTTC. Amino acids: CASSFITGQGKYEQYF.

The V gene is TRBV5-4, the J gene TRBJ2-7, with 9 positions matching TRBD1. The V gene end was trimmed by 4 bases and the J gene end by 4 bases; junction bases not matched to a gene: 6. CDR1 is SGHNT, CDR2 YYREEE, per germline (reference sequence). The CDR3 extends over 14 amino acids. This CDR3 is CASSAGTGSYEQYF. CDR3 nucleotide sequence: TGTGCCAGCAGCGCCGGGACAGGGTCTTACGAGCAGTACTTC.

CDR3 sequence: CASSSRLAGGPDTQYF. Here the CDR3 DNA reads TGTGCCAGCAGCTCCAGACTAGCGGGGGGCCCAGATACGCAGTATTTT. J is TRBJ2-3 and V is TRBV7-3; TRBD2 agrees at 13 bases. Germline values: CDR1 SGHTA, CDR2 FQGTGA. The CDR3 has 16 residues. With 4 bases clipped from V and 4 bases from J, the junction kept 5 bases outside the gene matches.

The V and J genes are TRBV19 and TRBJ1-3; no clear D. The germline CDR1 and CDR2 sequences are LNHDA and SQIVND (reference sequence). This CDR3 has 15 amino acids. Trimming shortened V by 9 bases and J by 0 bases, and 15 bases separated the two germline ends. The CDR3: CASAWSSTSGNTIYF. The CDR3 nucleotides are TGTGCCAGCGCCTGGTCGAGTACCTCTGGAAACACCATATATTTT.

Here the CDR3 reads CASSPLGGGPYEQYF. CDR3 DNA sequence: TGTGCCAGCAGCCCCCTGGGTGGGGGCCCCTACGAGCAGTACTTC. The chain uses TRBV28 and TRBJ2-7; a weak D match, TRBD1 (6 bases). This CDR3 region has 15 residues. CDR1 and CDR2 from the germline V gene are MDHEN and SYDVKM. Trimming shortened V by 6 bases and J by 2 bases, and 17 bases separated the two germline ends.

The rearrangement joins TRBV29-1 to TRBJ1-1, with 8 positions matching TRBD1. Germline values: CDR1 SQVTM, CDR2 ANQGSEA. V lost 4 bases to trimming and J lost 0 bases; unmatched junction nucleotides: 1. The CDR3 contains 13 residues. The CDR3 loop reads CSVGGQVNTEAFF. CDR3 bases: TGCAGCGTTGGGGGACAGGTGAACACTGAAGCTTTCTTT.

This sequence joins TRBV10-3 and TRBJ1-2; tentative D call: TRBD1 (6 bases). Germline V gene data show CDR1 as ENHRY and CDR2 as SYGVKD. The V gene lost 5 bases and the J gene lost 0 bases, with 13 bases spanning the gap. The CDR3 has 15 residues. CDR3 nucleotide sequence: TGTGCCATCAGTACCCCCGGGGGCCCTAACTATGGCTACACCTTC. Its protein is CAISTPGGPNYGYTF.

The V call is TRBV18, the J call TRBJ1-3; tentative D call: TRBD1 (5 bases). CDR3 size: 13 residues. The germline gives CDR1 KGHSH, CDR2 LQKENI. The V end was cut by 3 bases, the J end by 8 bases, with 11 bases between. CDR3 in DNA: TGTGCCAGCTCACCGCGCAGGGAAGACACCATATATTTT. This gives the protein CASSPRREDTIYF.